Each of the 17 T cell receptor beta chains below was sequenced from the same sample in a study of T cells in Graves' hyperthyroidism and ophthalmopathy. TCR beta CDR3 sequences were amplified from RNA transcripts. Researchers ran a first-round RT-PCR on the TCR CDR3 using the HTBI primer set. MiXCR, run by TCRdb on the multiplex PCR reads, gives a single entry per CDR3 protein. The sample has around 700,000 distinct CDR3 sequences; approximately 40% are singletons. Sequencing was performed on blood. Receptor source: a middle-aged woman with Graves' hyperthyroidism.

This clonotype has ten or more counts. The chain is built from TRBV7-9 and TRBJ1-2, with TRBD1 identical over 9 bases. Germline V lookup: CDR1 SEHNR, CDR2 FQNEAQ (reference sequence). This CDR3 region has 17 residues. Trimming removed 6 bases from V and 3 bases from J; junction bases left unmatched: 14. CDR3 DNA: TGTGCCAGCAGGCAACGCGAAATGGACAGGGGAGACTATGGCTACACCTTC. Translating gives CASRQREMDRGDYGYTF. Full variable domain (rest looked up from reference TRBV7-9 and TRBJ1-2): DTGVSQNPRHKITKRGQNVTFRCDPISEHNRLYWYRQTLGQGPEFLTYFQNEAQLEKSRLLSDRFSAERPKGSFSTLEIQRTEQGDSAMYLCASRQREMDRGDYGYTFGSGTRLTVV.

V gene TRBV7-9 combines with J gene TRBJ1-2; TRBD1 matches 9 bases. The CDR3 covers 16 residues. Germline V gene lookup returns CDR1 SEHNR and CDR2 FQNEAQ (reference sequence). Germline trimming cut 1 base from V and 1 base from J; bases unmatched to any gene: 4. CDR3 DNA: TGTGCCAGCAGCTTAGAGCTGGGACAGGGTAACTATGGCTACACCTTC. This encodes CASSLELGQGNYGYTF.

The chain recombines TRBV9 with TRBJ2-2; tentative D call: TRBD2 (5 bases). The CDR3 consists of 16 residues. V gave up 1 base and J gave up 5 bases, with 15 bases separating them. Per the germline V gene, CDR1 is SGDLS and CDR2 is YYNGEE. CDR3 sequence reads: CASSVNGDFMTGELFF. DNA for the CDR3: TGTGCCAGCAGCGTAAACGGGGATTTCATGACCGGGGAGCTGTTTTTT.

This clonotype was seen at least ten times. V gene TRBV10-2 combines with J gene TRBJ2-7; D perhaps matches TRBD2 (5 bases). The CDR3 has 12 amino acids. V gave up 6 bases and J gave up 4 bases, with 10 bases separating them. Germline CDR1 reads WSHSY; CDR2 reads SAAADI. CDR3 amino acids: CASRQTGYEQYF. CDR3 DNA: TGCGCCAGCAGGCAAACGGGATACGAGCAGTACTTC.

The V and J genes are TRBV29-1 and TRBJ2-7, with 8 bases matching TRBD1. The CDR3 loop spans 12 amino acids. Trimming cost V 7 bases and J 5 bases; bases outside gene matches: 7. Germline CDR1 and CDR2: SQVTM and ANQGSEA. The CDR3 bases are TGCAGCGCGGACAGGGAGTTGGACGAGCAGTACTTC. The encoded protein is CSADRELDEQYF.

The genes are TRBV6-6 and TRBJ1-3, with no clear D. CDR3 length equals 17 residues. V gave up 8 bases and J gave up 4 bases, with 24 bases separating them. Germline lookup yields CDR1 MNHNY and CDR2 SVGAGI (reference sequence). CDR3 sequence: CASGKTRTVVMGNTIYF. CDR3 sequence (DNA): TGTGCCAGCGGTAAGACCAGGACCGTCGTGATGGGAAACACCATATATTTT.

A few counts support this clonotype. One end of the junction varies from germline; a read error may be responsible. V is TRBV7-2 and J is TRBJ2-7; 12 bases are a match to TRBD2. The CDR3 loop spans 17 amino acids. Per the germline V gene, CDR1 is SGHTA and CDR2 is FQGNSA. The CDR3 is CASSIALAGGPNYEQYF. Here the CDR3 DNA reads TGTGCCAGCAGCATAGCCCTAGCGGGAGGGCCCAACTACGAGCAGTACTTC.

This clonotype was detected many times. The chain recombines TRBV15 with TRBJ1-5; D is uncertain. In germline, CDR1 is LNHNV, CDR2 YYDKDF (reference sequence). This CDR3 has 13 amino acids. Trimming removed 1 base from V and 3 bases from J, with 4 bases in between. CDR3 in DNA: TGTGCCACCAGCAGAGTTACCAATCAGCCCCAGCATTTT. Amino acids: CATSRVTNQPQHF.

This chain connects TRBV2 to TRBJ1-2; D call uncertain. CDR3 length equals 14 residues. Trimming took off 2 bases at V and 6 bases at J, with 13 bases between the two ends. Germline loops: CDR1 SNHLY, CDR2 FYNNEI. The CDR3 DNA reads TGTGCCAGCAGTGAAACTGAGGGCCGGAATGGCTACACCTTC. Amino acids: CASSETEGRNGYTF. Full variable domain (rest looked up from reference TRBV2 and TRBJ1-2): EPEVTQTPSHQVTQMGQEVILRCVPISNHLYFYWYRQILGQKVEFLVSFYNNEISEKSEIFDDQFSVERPDGSNFTLKIRSTKLEDSAMYFCASSETEGRNGYTFGSGTRLTVV.

This clonotype was detected many times. The chain combines TRBV29-1 with TRBJ1-1; D not certain. The V end was cut by 4 bases, the J end by 0 bases, with 12 bases between. CDR1 is SQVTM, CDR2 ANQGSEA, per germline. This CDR3 has 14 amino acids. The DNA of the CDR3 is TGCAGCGTTGTGGGCAGATTCATGAACACTGAAGCTTTCTTT. Translated: CSVVGRFMNTEAFF.

A note on this clonotype: One junction end does not reproduce the germline sequence, and a read error may be involved. This rearrangement joins TRBV7-2 to TRBJ1-1, with 10 bases fitting TRBD1. Germline CDR1 and CDR2: SGHTA and FQGNSA. The CDR3 sequence is 15 residues long. CDR3 region: CACSSPGQGRPEAFF. As DNA, the CDR3 is TGTGCCTGCAGTTCTCCGGGACAGGGGAGGCCTGAAGCCTTCTTT.

The V call is TRBV7-9, the J call TRBJ2-7, with TRBD2 identical over 7 bases. CDR3 length equals 19 residues. Per the germline V gene, CDR1 is SEHNR and CDR2 is FQNEAQ (reference sequence). The ends lost 2 bases at V and 0 bases at J; junction bases unmatched: 16. In DNA form, the CDR3 reads TGTGCCAGCAGCTTACAGCGGCTAGCGGCTGAGCCCGGCTCCTACGAGCAGTACTTC. It yields the protein CASSLQRLAAEPGSYEQYF.

In this sample, this clonotype turned up many times. The chain links TRBV12-3 or TRBV12-4 to TRBJ1-2; TRBD1 agrees at 10 bases. J lost 2 bases, V lost 3 bases, and 3 bases had no gene match. CDR3 length: 15 residues. DNA of the CDR3: TGTGCCAGCAGTTTCTTGGGACAGGGGAACTATGGCTACACCTTC. It encodes CASSFLGQGNYGYTF.

The J gene is TRBJ1-4, the V gene TRBV19; D call uncertain. The CDR3 spans 14 residues. CDR1 is LNHDA and CDR2 is SQIVND in the germline V gene (reference sequence). Trimming removed 7 bases at V and 8 bases at J, with 17 bases between. The CDR3 is CASNEGVGTEKLFF. The DNA of the CDR3 is TGTGCCAGTAACGAGGGCGTGGGAACGGAAAAACTGTTTTTT.

This clonotype was detected only a few times. V and J are TRBV20-1 and TRBJ1-2, with 7 bases fitting TRBD1. Per germline, CDR1 DFQATT and CDR2 SNEGSKA (reference sequence). This CDR3 region has 13 residues. V gave up 6 bases and J gave up 9 bases; unmatched junction bases: 13. In DNA form, the CDR3 reads TGCAGTGCCCGAGGGGGACAGTTAAGGAGCTACACCTTC. It encodes CSARGGQLRSYTF.

This clonotype showed up just a few times. The genes are TRBV30 and TRBJ2-5; the D is unclear. The length of the CDR3 is 13 residues. CDR1 is GTSNPN, CDR2 SVGIG, per germline (reference sequence). The ends were cut back, 0 bases at V and 0 bases at J, with 5 bases in the middle. The CDR3 nucleotides read TGTGCCTGGAGTGTAGGCGACCAAGAGACCCAGTACTTC. It is translated as CAWSVGDQETQYF.

The rearrangement links TRBV7-2 to TRBJ2-7; tentatively, D is TRBD1 (5 bases). CDR3 size: 13 residues. From germline, CDR1 is SGHTA and CDR2 FQGNSA. The ends were cut back, 6 bases at V and 4 bases at J, with 13 bases in the middle. The CDR3 DNA reads TGTGCCAGCAGTCTGCCTCAGGGTTACGAGCAGTACTTC. The encoded protein is CASSLPQGYEQYF.